The 22 T cell receptor beta chains below were found in one sample sequenced in a study of T cell responses to AZD1222 COVID-19 vaccine. Assay: immunoSEQ multiplex PCR; the TCRdb copy retains only in-frame clones and omits some. The sample holds 95,000 to 150,000 clones; roughly 91% are singletons and the top ten take roughly 10%. Sequenced material: peripheral blood, taken on day 0 of MenACWY control vaccination. Source of these receptors: an adult in good health.

The rearrangement joins TRBV5-1 to TRBJ1-2; no firm D call. Germline CDR1 is SGHRS and CDR2 is YFSETQ. CDR3 size: 15 residues. V was cut by 0 bases and J by 4 bases, with 13 bases left in between. CDR3: CASSLGGRLPYGYTF. The CDR3 DNA is TGCGCCAGCAGCTTGGGGGGTCGTTTGCCCTATGGCTACACCTTC.

The rearrangement uses TRBV11-3 and TRBJ2-7; D might be TRBD1 (5 bases). Looked up from germline, CDR1 is SGHNT and CDR2 is YENEEA. V lost 2 bases and J lost 4, with 18 bases in between. This CDR3 has 16 amino acids. The CDR3, as DNA: TGTGCCAGCAGCTTAAGTTCGAGATATCAGGGATACGAGCAGTACTTC. Protein: CASSLSSRYQGYEQYF.

The chain recombines TRBV20-1 with TRBJ1-1; D remains ambiguous. Germline lookup yields CDR1 DFQATT and CDR2 SNEGSKA (reference sequence). CDR3 length equals 11 residues. The V end was cut by 8 bases, the J end by 0 bases, with 7 bases between. CDR3: CSIILNTEAFF. The CDR3 coding sequence is TGCAGTATAATCTTGAACACTGAAGCTTTCTTT.

This clone was seen a few times. CDR3 in DNA: TGCGCCAGCAGCCACAGGGACCACTATGGCTACACCTTC. Translation: CASSHRDHYGYTF. V and J are TRBV5-1 and TRBJ1-2; perhaps TRBD1 as D (6 bases). CDR3 length: 13 residues. The germline V and J ends were trimmed by 4 bases and 3 bases, with 10 bases remaining between them. Germline CDR1 is SGHRS and CDR2 is YFSETQ.

V and J are TRBV7-3 and TRBJ1-3; 10 bases line up with TRBD1. After removal of 6 bases from V and 2 bases from J, the junction contained 7 bases not matched to a gene. Germline lookup yields CDR1 SGHTA and CDR2 FQGTGA. CDR3 length: 16 amino acids. DNA for the CDR3: TGTGCCAGCAGTCAAACCGGACAGGGGGCTGGAAACACCATATATTTT. Amino acids: CASSQTGQGAGNTIYF.

The chain recombines TRBV3-1 (or the pseudogene TRBV3-2) with TRBJ2-7, with D maybe TRBD1 (5 bases). V lost 0 bases, J lost 5 bases, and 14 bases lay in between. Germline-derived CDR1 and CDR2 are LGHDT and YNNKEL (reference sequence). The CDR3 is made up of 15 amino acids. In nucleotides, the CDR3 is TGTGCCAGCAGCCAAGATGGGCAGGGCCTGAACGAGCAGTACTTC. Residues: CASSQDGQGLNEQYF.

The V and J genes are TRBV5-6 and TRBJ1-2, with a tentative D call TRBD1 (5 bases). CDR1 SGHDT and CDR2 YYEEEE come from the germline V gene. The CDR3 covers 14 residues. The ends were cut back, 0 bases at V and 7 bases at J, with 13 bases in the middle. For the CDR3, the DNA is TGTGCCAGCAGCTTGGGGGGCGCGGGGAGTGGCTACACCTTC. Its protein is CASSLGGAGSGYTF.

The J gene is TRBJ1-2, the V gene TRBV5-1, with 7 bases lining up with TRBD1. Trimming removed 0 bases from V and 8 bases from J; junction bases left unmatched: 7. This CDR3 region has 14 residues. CDR1 SGHRS and CDR2 YFSETQ come from the germline V gene. CDR3 sequence (DNA): TGCGCCAGCAGCTTGGAAGGACAGGTTCACGGCTACACCTTC. It codes for CASSLEGQVHGYTF. Supplemented by reference TRBV5-1 and TRBJ1-2, the full variable domain reads KAGVTQTPRYLIKTRGQQVTLSCSPISGHRSVSWYQQTPGQGLQFLFEYFSETQRNKGNFPGRFSGRQFSNSRSEMNVSTLELGDSALYLCASSLEGQVHGYTFGSGTRLTVV.

The chain links TRBV5-1 to TRBJ1-1, with 7 bases that match TRBD1. The CDR3 is 14 residues long. V was clipped by 5 bases and J by 3 bases; unmatched bases: 7. Germline CDR1 and CDR2: SGHRS and YFSETQ. The CDR3 DNA sequence: TGCGCCAGCAGTTATGACAGGGAGGACACTGAAGCTTTCTTT. This gives the protein CASSYDREDTEAFF.

The genes are TRBV6-5 and TRBJ1-5; 7 bases match TRBD1. Germline CDR1 MNHEY, CDR2 SVGAGI. The J segment lost 3 bases and the V segment lost 6 bases, leaving 8 bases of the junction unmatched. This CDR3 has 15 amino acids. The CDR3 nucleotides are TGTGCCAGCAGGGAGGACAGGAACACCAATCAGCCCCAGCATTTT. It is translated as CASREDRNTNQPQHF.

This chain links TRBV7-2 with TRBJ2-7, with 9 bases fitting TRBD2. V was pared by 5 bases and J by 3 bases, with 8 bases of the junction left unmatched. Per the germline V gene, CDR1 is SGHTA and CDR2 is FQGNSA. This CDR3 is 15 amino acids long. The CDR3 bases are TGTGCCAGCAGCCTCAGCGGGAGGAATTACTACGAGCAGTACTTC. This gives the protein CASSLSGRNYYEQYF.

The chain carries TRBV7-2 and TRBJ2-5; TRBD1 aligns across 8 bases. Germline loops: CDR1 SGHTA, CDR2 FQGNSA. There are 14 residues in the CDR3. The junction had 4 bases not matched to a gene; V was cut back by 5 bases and J by 2 bases. CDR3 amino acids: CASSIQGGQETQYF. The CDR3 nucleotides read TGTGCCAGCAGCATACAGGGGGGACAAGAGACCCAGTACTTC.

The rearrangement links TRBV7-9 to TRBJ2-7; the D is unclear. This CDR3 comprises 14 residues. The V end was cut by 5 bases, the J end by 5 bases, with 16 bases between. CDR1 and CDR2 (germline): SEHNR, FQNEAQ (reference sequence). CDR3 coding DNA: TGTGCCAGCAGCCTCCGGACGACTCTCCACGAGCAGTACTTC. Protein product: CASSLRTTLHEQYF. Together with reference TRBV7-9 and TRBJ2-7, the CDR3 gives the full variable domain: DTGVSQNPRHKITKRGQNVTFRCDPISEHNRLYWYRQTLGQGPEFLTYFQNEAQLEKSRLLSDRFSAERPKGSFSTLEIQRTEQGDSAMYLCASSLRTTLHEQYFGPGTRLTVT.

The rearrangement links TRBV6-6 to TRBJ2-7; TRBD2 agrees at 7 bases. The ends lost 9 bases at V and 5 bases at J; junction bases unmatched: 7. The germline V gene has CDR1 MNHNY and CDR2 SVGAGI (reference sequence). The CDR3 is 12 residues long. CDR3 in amino acids: CASRRDYDEQYF. In DNA form, the CDR3 reads TGTGCCAGTAGGAGGGACTACGACGAGCAGTACTTC.

The CDR3 sequence is CASSEANDSPLFYEQYF. CDR3 in DNA: TGTGCCAGCAGTGAAGCGAACGACAGTCCTCTCTTCTACGAGCAGTACTTC. This sequence joins TRBV6-1 and TRBJ2-7, with a weak D call TRBD1 (5 bases). The CDR3 has 17 residues. With 0 bases removed from V and 3 bases from J, the gap between germline ends came to 18 bases. Germline V gene sequence: CDR1 MNHNS, CDR2 SASEGT.

The J gene is TRBJ1-1, the V gene TRBV11-2; no firm D call. Germline CDR1 is SGHAT and CDR2 is FQNNGV. This CDR3 is 14 amino acids long. V lost 0 bases and J lost 4, with 9 bases in between. The CDR3 sequence: CASSLDGLGTEAFF. Written as DNA, the CDR3 is TGTGCCAGCAGCTTAGACGGTCTAGGCACTGAAGCTTTCTTT.

This sequence joins TRBV11-3 and TRBJ2-2, with TRBD1 matching over 9 bases. In germline, CDR1 is SGHNT, CDR2 YENEEA. CDR3 size: 17 residues. The trim removed 3 bases at V and 7 bases at J, leaving 12 bases unmatched. CDR3 DNA sequence: TGTGCCAGCAGCTTCGCCCCCGGGACAGGGACCAGCGGGGAGCTGTTTTTT. This sequence encodes CASSFAPGTGTSGELFF.

V is TRBV7-6 and J is TRBJ2-3; D ambiguous. The CDR3 sequence is 16 residues long. With 5 bases removed from V and 6 bases from J, the gap between germline ends came to 21 bases. Germline assignment: CDR1 SGHVS and CDR2 FNYEAQ. CDR3 in amino acids: CASSLGTAVLMDTQYF. The CDR3 nucleotides are TGTGCCAGCAGCCTGGGTACGGCAGTTTTGATGGATACGCAGTATTTT.

The V and J genes are TRBV25-1 and TRBJ2-7; D might be TRBD1 (5 bases). The germline V and J ends were trimmed by 5 bases and 3 bases, with 11 bases remaining between them. Germline V gene lookup returns CDR1 MGHDK and CDR2 SYGVNS. The CDR3 spans 13 residues. DNA of the CDR3: TGTGCCAGCAGTCGAGACAGCGTCTACGAGCAGTACTTC. This codes for CASSRDSVYEQYF.

V usage is TRBV11-3 and J usage is TRBJ1-1; the match to TRBD1 covers 9 bases. The CDR3 is made up of 14 amino acids. J lost 5 bases, V lost 8 bases, and 9 bases had no gene match. The germline V gene encodes CDR1 SGHNT and CDR2 YENEEA. In DNA, the CDR3 is TGTGCCAGCTCTACGACAGGGGGGAGGACTGAAGCTTTCTTT. It encodes CASSTTGGRTEAFF.

V gene TRBV5-5 combines with J gene TRBJ1-6; tentatively, D is TRBD1 (5 bases). This CDR3 has 17 residues. The germline V gene has CDR1 SGHKS and CDR2 YYEKEE (reference sequence). The V and J ends lost 4 bases and 0 bases respectively, with 14 bases between them. The CDR3 DNA reads as TGTGCCAGCAGCCGCACACCAGGGAGCTCCTATAATTCACCCCTCCACTTT. This encodes CASSRTPGSSYNSPLHF.

The gene calls are TRBV7-9 and TRBJ1-1; 9 positions match TRBD1. Trimming at V came to 5 bases and at J to 1 base, leaving 5 bases not matched to a gene. Germline V gene lookup returns CDR1 SEHNR and CDR2 FQNEAQ (reference sequence). The CDR3 contains 15 residues. The CDR3 nucleotides are TGTGCCAGCAGCCCTATGGGACAGGGGAACACTGAAGCTTTCTTT. Its translation is CASSPMGQGNTEAFF.